The 16 T cell receptor beta chains below come from one sample, sequenced in a study of CD8 T cells in ankylosing spondylitis. Using its own MiXCR run on the 5' RACE reads, TCRdb lists one record per CDR3 protein. This sample has 150,000 to 200,000 distinct CDR3 sequences; around a tenth occur once, and the top ten carry 25% to 30%. Material for sequencing was blood, either unsorted or a sorted T cell fraction (not recorded which). The receptor set was obtained from a male donor with ankylosing spondylitis or in good health (not recorded which).

The V and J genes are TRBV28 and TRBJ2-1; 10 bases map to TRBD2. With V trimmed by 7 bases and J by 4 bases, 25 bases remained unmatched. This CDR3 region has 21 residues. The germline V gene has CDR1 MDHEN and CDR2 SYDVKM. In DNA, the CDR3 is TGTGCCAGCACAAATCACCTGACCGGGTTACTCGGGACTAGCGAATACAATGAGCAGTTCTTC. The encoded protein is CASTNHLTGLLGTSEYNEQFF. Looking up the rest from reference TRBV28 and TRBJ2-1 gives the full variable domain: DVKVTQSSRYLVKRTGEKVFLECVQDMDHENMFWYRQDPGLGLRLIYFSYDVKMKEKGDIPEGYSVSREKKERFSLILESASTNQTSMYLCASTNHLTGLLGTSEYNEQFFGPGTRLTVL.

Ten or more counts support this clonotype. The chain couples TRBV2 to TRBJ2-3; D is undetermined. The germline gives CDR1 SNHLY, CDR2 FYNNEI. The ends were cut back, 6 bases at V and 7 bases at J, with 11 bases in the middle. This CDR3 contains 12 residues. This chain's CDR3 is CASRDDRNTQYF. The CDR3 DNA follows: TGTGCCAGCAGGGACGACCGAAATACGCAGTATTTT.

This clonotype occurred a few times. The chain combines TRBV5-1 with TRBJ2-2; TRBD2 matches 11 bases. The germline V gene encodes CDR1 SGHRS and CDR2 YFSETQ. The trim removed 4 bases at V and 3 bases at J, leaving 2 bases unmatched. The CDR3 contains 15 residues. The CDR3 region has the DNA TGCGCCAGCAGCCCACTAGCGGGAGACACCGGGGAGCTGTTTTTT. Translation: CASSPLAGDTGELFF.

This clonotype was recorded many times. The chain joins TRBV20-1 to TRBJ2-5; D is perhaps TRBD1 or TRBD2 (5 bases each). There are 15 residues in the CDR3. V was shortened by 2 bases and J by 3 bases, with 16 bases between the two germline ends. CDR1 is DFQATT and CDR2 is SNEGSKA in the germline V gene (reference sequence). This CDR3 reads CSARLGTRTKETQYF. CDR3 DNA: TGCAGTGCTAGACTCGGGACCAGGACGAAAGAGACCCAGTACTTC.

Ten or more counts support this clonotype. V usage is TRBV21-1 and J usage is TRBJ1-5; TRBD1, the table's D call, was not compared with the DNA. TRBV21-1 is deemed a pseudogene. The CDR3 loop spans 15 amino acids. The CDR3 bases are TGTGCCAGCCACAGGGTCTTAGGCGGGTGTCAGCCCCAGCATTTT. Protein product: CASHRVLGGCQPQHF.

This clonotype was counted between two and nine times. This chain joins TRBV5-1 and TRBJ2-3; 10 nucleotides match TRBD2. J lost 4 bases, V lost 4 bases, and 9 bases had no gene match. Germline V lookup: CDR1 SGHRS, CDR2 YFSETQ. This CDR3 region has 16 residues. Here the CDR3 reads CASSAGTSASPDTQYF. Here the CDR3 DNA reads TGCGCCAGCAGCGCAGGGACTAGCGCGAGTCCAGATACGCAGTATTTT.

This clonotype was counted at least ten times. The rearrangement uses TRBV6-5 and TRBJ1-1; 7 positions agree with TRBD1. CDR1 MNHEY and CDR2 SVGAGI come from the germline V gene. Trimming removed 2 bases from V and 4 bases from J; junction bases left unmatched: 13. This CDR3 is 17 amino acids long. The CDR3 DNA reads as TGTGCCAGCAGTTACGGGCAGACAAGACAGGGAAGCACTGAAGCTTTCTTT. It specifies CASSYGQTRQGSTEAFF.

This clonotype showed up many times. The chain couples TRBV12-3 or TRBV12-4 to TRBJ1-5; D is possibly TRBD1 (5 bases). The CDR3 has 14 amino acids. V shed 8 bases and J shed 0 bases, with 11 bases lying between them. The CDR3 here is CASVRGDSNQPQHF. The DNA for the CDR3 is TGTGCCAGCGTCCGGGGGGATAGCAATCAGCCCCAGCATTTT.

Many counts were recorded for this clonotype. The chain uses TRBV4-1 and TRBJ2-6, with D unresolved. The V gene lost 1 base and the J gene lost 4 bases, with 5 bases spanning the gap. From germline, CDR1 is MGHRA and CDR2 YSYEKL. The CDR3 is 14 residues long. CDR3 sequence reads: CASSQVPGANVLTF. In DNA, the CDR3 is TGCGCCAGCAGCCAAGTGCCCGGGGCCAACGTCCTGACTTTC.

The table lists this clonotype with many counts. A junction boundary mismatches the germline segment, possibly from a read error. The genes are TRBV5-1 and TRBJ2-7; D remains unclear. Germline V lookup: CDR1 SGHRS, CDR2 YFSETQ. CDR3 length: 12 residues. The CDR3 nucleotides are TGCGCCAGCAGCCCGGACGGCTACGAGCAGTGCTTC. Its translation: CASSPDGYEQCF.

This clonotype was recorded many times. The chain carries TRBV12-3 or TRBV12-4 and TRBJ1-2; 7 bases fit TRBD1. CDR3 length: 13 amino acids. J lost 4 bases, V lost 4 bases, and 3 bases had no gene match. The CDR3 reads CASSSGTAYGYTF. The CDR3, as DNA: TGTGCCAGCAGTTCCGGGACAGCCTATGGCTACACCTTC.

This clonotype occurred many times. The chain recombines TRBV5-1 with TRBJ2-1; the match to TRBD2 covers 9 bases. CDR3 length: 15 residues. Germline lookup yields CDR1 SGHRS and CDR2 YFSETQ. Losses at the gene ends were 0 bases for V and 6 bases for J; bases not matched to a gene: 4. The CDR3 sequence is CASSLAGTSSNEQFF. CDR3 bases: TGCGCCAGCAGCTTGGCCGGGACTAGCAGCAATGAGCAGTTCTTC.

This clonotype was counted at least ten times. A junction end diverges from the germline sequence, so it may reflect a read error. This rearrangement joins TRBV12-3 or TRBV12-4 to TRBJ1-1, with D hard to call. The CDR3 covers 8 residues. This CDR3 is CASRLLEF. Here the CDR3 DNA reads TGTGCCAGCAGACTTCTTGAATTT.

This clonotype was counted at least ten times. CDR3 protein: CASSLGGGDTEAFF. CDR3 nucleotides: TGCGCCAGCAGTCTGGGGGGGGGCGACACTGAAGCTTTCTTT. The chain recombines TRBV5-1 with TRBJ1-1, with D possibly being TRBD1 (6 bases). The CDR3 spans 14 residues. Germline V gene data show CDR1 as SGHRS and CDR2 as YFSETQ. Trimming cost V 5 bases and J 3 bases, with 14 bases left between them.

The V gene is TRBV15, the J gene TRBJ1-2; TRBD1 matches 7 bases. The germline CDR1 and CDR2 sequences are LNHNV and YYDKDF (reference sequence). The CDR3 length is 17 residues. The junction had 11 bases not matched to a gene; V was cut back by 0 bases and J by 4 bases. CDR3 residues: CATSRDNRGGAGYGYTF. CDR3 sequence (DNA): TGTGCCACCAGCAGAGATAACAGGGGAGGAGCCGGCTATGGCTACACCTTC. Full variable domain (outside the CDR3, taken from reference TRBV15 and TRBJ1-2): DAMVIQNPRYQVTQFGKPVTLSCSQTLNHNVMYWYQQKSSQAPKLLFHYYDKDFNNEADTPDNFQSRRPNTSFCFLDIRSPGLGDTAMYLCATSRDNRGGAGYGYTFGSGTRLTVV.

This clonotype turned up a few times. The chain carries TRBV5-1 and TRBJ1-1; perhaps TRBD1 as D (6 bases). This CDR3 comprises 15 residues. Trimming shortened V by 0 bases and J by 5 bases, and 14 bases separated the two germline ends. Per germline, CDR1 SGHRS and CDR2 YFSETQ. The CDR3 sequence: CASSLDFPGTTEAFF. The CDR3 DNA is TGCGCCAGCAGCTTGGACTTTCCCGGGACAACTGAAGCTTTCTTT.